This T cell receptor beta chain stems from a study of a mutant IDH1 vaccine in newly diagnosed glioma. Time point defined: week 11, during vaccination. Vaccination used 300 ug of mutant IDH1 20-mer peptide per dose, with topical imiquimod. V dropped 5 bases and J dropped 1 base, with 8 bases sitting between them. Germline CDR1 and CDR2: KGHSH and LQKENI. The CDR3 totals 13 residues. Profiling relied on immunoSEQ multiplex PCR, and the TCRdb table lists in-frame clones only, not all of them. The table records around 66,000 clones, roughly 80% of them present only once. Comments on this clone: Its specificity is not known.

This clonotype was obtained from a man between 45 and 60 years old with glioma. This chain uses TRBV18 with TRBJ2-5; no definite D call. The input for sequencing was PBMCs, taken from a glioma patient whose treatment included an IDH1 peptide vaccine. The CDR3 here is CASSVLTQETQYF. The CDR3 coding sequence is TGTGCCAGCTCAGTCTTGACCCAAGAGACCCAGTACTTC.